These T cell receptor beta chains were read from a single sample in a study of shared clonotypes between healthy human individuals. The repertoire was sequenced with immunoSEQ multiplex PCR; TCRdb's copy has only in-frame clones and lacks some. The sample carries more than 900,000 clones, more than 75% recorded once. Sequenced: memory CD4+ T cells from PBMCs. These receptors were taken from a man between 18 and 35 years old in good health. Some clones in this sample may be carry-over from other donors' samples. The CDR3 runs from the conserved cysteine through the conserved F or W. D genes are given only for firm matches. Clone size is given for some rows only: seen once, a few or many times, or a class if the clone is expanded.

d_call	clone_size	v_call	j_call	cdr3_aa	cdr3_nt
-	-	TRBV29-1	TRBJ2-7	CSVEDVVRGTEQYF	TGCAGCGTTGAAGATGTAGTCAGGGGGACTGAGCAGTACTTC
-	-	TRBV28	TRBJ1-1	CASGLGRGDTEAFF	TGTGCCAGCGGCCTGGGGAGGGGGGACACTGAAGCTTTCTTT
-	-	TRBV5-1	TRBJ1-3	CASSGGHLEGGNTIYF	TGCGCCAGCAGCGGGGGGCACCTCGAGGGTGGAAACACCATATATTTT
-	-	TRBV6-6	TRBJ2-6	CASSPDFSGANVLTF	TGTGCCAGCAGCCCGGACTTCTCTGGGGCCAACGTCCTGACTTTC
-	-	TRBV29-1	TRBJ2-5	CSVEHRSGAQYF	TGCAGCGTTGAACATCGGTCAGGGGCCCAGTACTTC
TRBD2	-	TRBV30	TRBJ2-1	CAFSGSSYNEQFF	TGTGCCTTTAGCGGGAGCTCCTACAATGAGCAGTTCTTC
-	once	TRBV10-3	TRBJ1-5	CAISATNSNQPQHF	TGTGCCATCAGTGCGACAAATAGCAATCAGCCCCAGCATTTT
-	-	TRBV5-1	TRBJ2-2	CASSLGGVPSGTGELFF	TGCGCCAGCAGCTTGGGAGGGGTACCTTCCGGAACCGGGGAGCTGTTTTTT
-	-	TRBV27	TRBJ2-4	CASSYDLAKNIQYF	TGTGCCAGCAGTTACGACTTAGCCAAAAACATTCAGTACTTC
-	-	TRBV27	TRBJ2-1	CASSLSRGVGEQFF	TGTGCCAGCAGTTTGTCCAGGGGAGTCGGTGAGCAGTTCTTC
TRBD1	-	TRBV7-2	TRBJ1-1	CASSRTGGTEAFF	TGTGCCAGCAGCCGGACAGGTGGAACTGAAGCTTTCTTT
-	-	TRBV30	TRBJ2-3	CAWSPQGATQYF	TGTGCCTGGAGTCCACAGGGAGCTACGCAGTATTTT
-	few	TRBV15	TRBJ1-4	CATPFGRGKNEKLFF	TGTGCCACCCCGTTCGGGAGAGGGAAAAATGAAAAACTGTTTTTT
-	few	TRBV19	TRBJ2-2	CASSIVRARTGELFF	TGTGCCAGTAGTATAGTCAGGGCGCGCACCGGGGAGCTGTTTTTT
-	-	TRBV7-3	TRBJ1-1	CASSSRLNTEAFF	TGTGCCAGCAGCTCCCGGCTGAACACTGAAGCTTTCTTT
-	-	TRBV28	TRBJ2-7	CASSPAGREQYF	TGTGCCAGCAGCCCGGCAGGGAGGGAGCAGTACTTC
-	-	TRBV27	TRBJ1-2	CASGSSIGTYYGYTF	TGTGCCAGCGGGTCCTCCATCGGGACATACTATGGCTACACCTTC
-	-	TRBV28	TRBJ2-1	CASRLGGASSYNEQFF	TGTGCCAGCAGGTTGGGTGGCGCCAGCTCCTACAATGAGCAGTTCTTC
-	-	TRBV11-2	TRBJ1-4	CASSLDGKAEKLFF	TGTGCCAGCAGCTTAGATGGAAAGGCTGAAAAACTGTTTTTT
-	-	TRBV6-1	TRBJ2-3	CASSEIQEDTQYF	TGTGCCAGCAGTGAAATCCAGGAGGATACGCAGTATTTT
TRBD2	-	TRBV28	TRBJ2-1	CASERPAGAVNEQFF	TGTGCCAGCGAAAGACCAGCGGGAGCGGTCAATGAGCAGTTCTTC
-	-	TRBV27	TRBJ2-3	CASSPGTQYADTQYF	TGTGCCAGCAGTCCCGGGACCCAGTACGCGGATACGCAGTATTTT
-	-	TRBV28	TRBJ2-5	CASSTTGLRETQYF	TGTGCCAGCAGCACAACAGGGCTCCGGGAGACCCAGTACTTC
TRBD2	-	TRBV18	TRBJ2-3	CASSPASGSQDGDTQYF	TGTGCCAGCTCACCGGCTAGCGGGAGTCAAGACGGAGATACGCAGTATTTT
-	-	TRBV7-9	TRBJ1-5	CASIPRIVAGARPQHF	TGTGCCAGCATCCCTCGAATCGTGGCGGGAGCTAGGCCCCAGCATTTT
-	few	TRBV9	TRBJ2-4	CASSVGLAKNIQYF	TGTGCCAGCAGCGTAGGACTAGCCAAAAACATTCAGTACTTC
-	-	TRBV18	TRBJ2-7	CASSPGIGDEQYF	TGTGCCAGCTCACCAGGGATTGGCGACGAGCAGTACTTC
-	-	TRBV30	TRBJ1-1	CAWSKRGTEAFF	TGTGCCTGGAGTAAGCGGGGGACTGAAGCTTTCTTT
-	many	TRBV30	TRBJ1-5	CAWSRSLGQPQHF	TGTGCCTGGAGTCGGTCTCTCGGGCAGCCCCAGCATTTT
-	-	TRBV7-2	TRBJ2-5	CASSLASGSSVVTQYF	TGTGCCAGCAGCTTAGCCTCCGGGAGCTCGGTCGTGACCCAGTACTTC
-	-	TRBV18	TRBJ2-5	CASSGYLSGAQETQYF	TGTGCCAGCTCGGGGTATTTAAGCGGAGCCCAAGAGACCCAGTACTTC
TRBD2	-	TRBV29-1	TRBJ2-7	CSVVKGTSGYEQYF	TGCAGCGTCGTCAAGGGGACTAGCGGTTACGAGCAGTACTTC
TRBD1	-	TRBV27	TRBJ2-5	CASSPRTQGGETQYF	TGTGCCAGCAGTCCACGAACACAGGGGGGAGAGACCCAGTACTTC
-	-	TRBV12-2	TRBJ1-3	CASRFPKLGTVLYSSGNTIYF	TGTGCAAGTCGCTTTCCTAAACTCGGGACGGTGTTATACAGCTCTGGAAACACCATATATTTT
-	few	TRBV30	TRBJ1-1	CAWSVLIWMNTEAFF	TGTGCCTGGAGTGTACTAATTTGGATGAACACTGAAGCTTTCTTT
TRBD2	-	TRBV11-2	TRBJ2-7	CASSGGLAGDEQYF	TGTGCCAGCAGCGGAGGACTAGCGGGAGACGAGCAGTACTTC
TRBD2	-	TRBV18	TRBJ2-2	CASSLRLAGEVDTGELFF	TGTGCCAGCTCACTACGACTAGCGGGAGAGGTCGACACCGGGGAGCTGTTTTTT
TRBD1	-	TRBV18	TRBJ2-7	CASSPETGRSREQYF	TGTGCCAGCTCACCAGAGACAGGGCGGTCGCGTGAGCAGTACTTC
-	-	TRBV25-1	TRBJ2-2	CASSSRETNTGELFF	TGTGCCAGCAGTTCTAGGGAAACGAACACCGGGGAGCTGTTTTTT
-	-	TRBV7-2	TRBJ1-2	CASSLVQGTGYNGYTF	TGTGCCAGCAGCTTAGTCCAGGGTACTGGGTATAATGGCTACACCTTC
-	-	TRBV28	TRBJ1-2	CASSTGTNYGYTF	TGTGCCAGCAGCACAGGGACGAACTATGGCTACACCTTC